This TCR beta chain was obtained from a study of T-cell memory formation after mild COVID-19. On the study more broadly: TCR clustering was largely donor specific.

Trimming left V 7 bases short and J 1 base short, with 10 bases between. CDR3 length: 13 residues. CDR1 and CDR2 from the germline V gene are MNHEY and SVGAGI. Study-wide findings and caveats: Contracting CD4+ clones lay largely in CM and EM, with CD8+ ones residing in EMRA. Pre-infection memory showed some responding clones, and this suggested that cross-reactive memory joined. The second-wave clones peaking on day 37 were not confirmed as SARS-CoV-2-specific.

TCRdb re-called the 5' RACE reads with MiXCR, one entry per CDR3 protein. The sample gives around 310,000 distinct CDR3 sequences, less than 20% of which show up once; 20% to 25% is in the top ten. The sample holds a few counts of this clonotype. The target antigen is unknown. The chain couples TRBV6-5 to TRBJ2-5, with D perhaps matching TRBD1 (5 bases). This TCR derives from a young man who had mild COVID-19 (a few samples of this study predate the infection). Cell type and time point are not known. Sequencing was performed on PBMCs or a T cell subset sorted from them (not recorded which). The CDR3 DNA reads TGTGCCAGCAAACTGGGGCTCCAAGAGACCCAGTACTTC. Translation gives CASKLGLQETQYF.